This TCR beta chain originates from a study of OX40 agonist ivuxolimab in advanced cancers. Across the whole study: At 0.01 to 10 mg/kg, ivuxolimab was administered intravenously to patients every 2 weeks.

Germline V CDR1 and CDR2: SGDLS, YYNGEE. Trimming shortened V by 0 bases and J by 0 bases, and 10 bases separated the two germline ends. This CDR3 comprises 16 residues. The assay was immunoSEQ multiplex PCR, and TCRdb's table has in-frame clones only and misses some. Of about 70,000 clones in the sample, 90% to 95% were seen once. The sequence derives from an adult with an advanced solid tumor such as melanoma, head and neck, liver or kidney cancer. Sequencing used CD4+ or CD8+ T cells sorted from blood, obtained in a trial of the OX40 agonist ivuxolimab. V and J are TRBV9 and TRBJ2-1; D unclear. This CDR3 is CASSVGGAISYNEQFF. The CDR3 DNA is TGTGCCAGCAGCGTAGGAGGTGCCATCTCCTACAATGAGCAGTTCTTC.